The 10 T cell receptor beta chains presented below share a single source sample, sequenced in a study of cytomegalovirus exposure and HLA in healthy donors (dated by TCRdb to 2017 to 2019). The library was built by means of the immunoSEQ multiplex PCR assay. For the multiplex PCR, a mixture combining 60 forward primers for TCR Vbeta segments and 13 reverse primers for TCR Jbeta segments was used. As stored in TCRdb, this immuneACCESS dataset retains in-frame rearrangements with V and J assigned. A fraction of the clones does not appear; measured against another copy, unresolved V genes explain less than half of the discrepancy, and the remainder lacks a known reason. The table for this sample lists over 150,000 clones; roughly four fifths of them were counted only once. 1.2% to 1.5% of the sample is in the top ten clones. Sequenced input: PBMCs. The receptors shown here come from a man between 18 and 35 years old in good health and CMV-seronegative.

The chain couples TRBV6-1 to TRBJ1-5, with TRBD1 matching over 12 bases. Per germline, CDR1 MNHNS and CDR2 SASEGT. Germline trimming cut 2 bases from V and 2 bases from J; bases unmatched to any gene: 7. The CDR3 covers 18 residues. The CDR3 here is CASSEKFWDRGRNQPQHF. The CDR3 DNA is TGTGCCAGCAGTGAAAAATTTTGGGACAGGGGGCGCAATCAGCCCCAGCATTTT.

This chain connects TRBV5-1 to TRBJ2-7, with D possibly matching TRBD2 (5 bases). The CDR3 loop spans 14 amino acids. CDR1 is SGHRS and CDR2 is YFSETQ in the germline V gene. With 5 bases removed from V and 4 bases from J, the gap between germline ends came to 16 bases. The CDR3 loop is CASSVSGIPYEQYF. The CDR3 DNA follows: TGCGCCAGCAGTGTGTCGGGGATCCCATACGAGCAGTACTTC.

The rearrangement links TRBV6-5 to TRBJ2-3, with a possible D match to TRBD2 (5 bases). The germline CDR1 and CDR2 sequences are MNHEY and SVGAGI. Between the trimmed V and J ends, which lost 7 bases and 1 base, there was a span of 15 bases. This CDR3 region has 15 residues. The DNA of the CDR3 is TGTGCCAGCACCTTGACACTCGGGGGCACAGATACGCAGTATTTT. Amino acid sequence: CASTLTLGGTDTQYF.

This chain uses TRBV6-5 with TRBJ1-1; D is perhaps TRBD1 (6 bases). The germline V gene has CDR1 MNHEY and CDR2 SVGAGI. V dropped 5 bases and J dropped 1 base, with 8 bases sitting between them. This CDR3 comprises 13 residues. The CDR3 bases are TGTGCCAGCAGTAAACAGGGGAACACTGAAGCTTTCTTT. Protein sequence: CASSKQGNTEAFF.

As to this clone: Sequence at one end of the junction differs from germline and may be a read error. This chain connects TRBV7-9 to TRBJ1-5, with 8 bases aligning to TRBD1. Germline lookup yields CDR1 SEHNR and CDR2 FQNEAQ (reference sequence). This CDR3 comprises 14 residues. The CDR3 loop is CSSSPGTGNQPQHF. Here the CDR3 DNA reads TGTTCCAGCAGCCCCGGGACAGGTAATCAGCCCCAGCATTTT. Based on the CDR3 plus reference TRBV7-9 and TRBJ1-5, the full variable domain is DTGVSQNPRHKITKRGQNVTFRCDPISEHNRLYWYRQTLGQGPEFLTYFQNEAQLEKSRLLSDRFSAERPKGSFSTLEIQRTEQGDSAMYLCSSSPGTGNQPQHFGDGTRLSIL.

The rearrangement joins TRBV28 to TRBJ2-1; TRBD2 aligns across 8 bases. Germline CDR1 is MDHEN and CDR2 is SYDVKM. J lost 5 bases, V lost 8 bases, and 11 bases had no gene match. The CDR3 runs 15 residues. For the CDR3, the DNA is TGTGCCAGCCAAAACGGGGGGGGGTGGGACAATGAGCAGTTCTTC. It specifies CASQNGGGWDNEQFF.

The V and J genes are TRBV7-9 and TRBJ1-1, with D maybe TRBD1 (5 bases). Germline V gives CDR1 SEHNR, CDR2 FQNEAQ (reference sequence). This CDR3 spans 16 amino acids. Trimming cost V 5 bases and J 7 bases, with 23 bases left between them. For the CDR3, the DNA is TGTGCCAGCAGCCCTGAGGCGGGACCTAGAACAGGTGAAGCTTTCTTT. It specifies CASSPEAGPRTGEAFF.

Only one count was recorded for this clone. This chain joins TRBV28 and TRBJ2-7; 11 nucleotides match TRBD1. Germline V CDR1 and CDR2: MDHEN, SYDVKM. The V gene end was trimmed by 7 bases and the J gene end by 3 bases; junction bases not matched to a gene: 5. CDR3 size: 14 residues. The DNA of the CDR3 is TGTGCCAGCAAGGGACAGGGGGGGATCTACGAGCAGTACTTC. Encoded protein: CASKGQGGIYEQYF.

This clone occurred a few times. The chain recombines TRBV6-1 with TRBJ2-7; 9 nucleotides match TRBD2. Trimming at V came to 4 bases and at J to 2 bases, leaving 0 bases not matched to a gene. The V gene's germline CDR1 is MNHNS and CDR2 SASEGT. The CDR3 length is 13 residues. The CDR3 protein is CASSVAGAYEQYF. The CDR3 nucleotides are TGTGCCAGCAGTGTAGCGGGAGCCTACGAGCAGTACTTC.

The CDR3 spells CASSRAQGSYNEQFF. The CDR3 coding sequence is TGTGCCAGCAGCCGCGCTCAGGGGTCCTACAATGAGCAGTTCTTC. J is TRBJ2-1 and V is TRBV7-2; tentative D call: TRBD1 (6 bases). Germline V lookup: CDR1 SGHTA, CDR2 FQGNSA. The CDR3 has 15 residues. Trimming removed 5 bases at V and 1 base at J, with 12 bases between.